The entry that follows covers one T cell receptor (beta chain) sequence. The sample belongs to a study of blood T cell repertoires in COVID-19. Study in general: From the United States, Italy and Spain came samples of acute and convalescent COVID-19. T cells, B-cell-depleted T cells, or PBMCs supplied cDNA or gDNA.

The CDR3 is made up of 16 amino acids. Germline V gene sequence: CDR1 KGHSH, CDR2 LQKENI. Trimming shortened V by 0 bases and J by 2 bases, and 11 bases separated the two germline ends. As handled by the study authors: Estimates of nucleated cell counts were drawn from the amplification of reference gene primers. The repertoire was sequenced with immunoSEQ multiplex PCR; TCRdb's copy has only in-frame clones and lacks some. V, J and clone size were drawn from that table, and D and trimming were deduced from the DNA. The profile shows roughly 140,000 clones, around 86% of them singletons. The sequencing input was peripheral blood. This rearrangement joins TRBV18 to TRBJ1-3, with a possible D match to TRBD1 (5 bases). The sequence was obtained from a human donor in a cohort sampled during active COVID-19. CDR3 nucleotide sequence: TGTGCCAGCTCACCACCGAGCAGGGCGACTGGAAACACCATATATTTT. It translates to CASSPPSRATGNTIYF.